These T cell receptor beta chains were read from a single sample in a study of shared clonotypes between healthy human individuals. The assay was immunoSEQ multiplex PCR, and TCRdb's table has in-frame clones only and misses some. The sample includes more than 2,000,000 clones, roughly nine tenths of them seen just once. Sequenced: naive CD4+ T cells sorted from blood. The receptors here all came from a man between 18 and 29 years old in good health. Both conserved end residues are part of each CDR3. D genes are given only for firm matches. Clone size is stated in some rows and not others, as once, few, many or a class when expanded.

TRBJ1-2 | . | TRBV28 | . | 15 | CASSPLGGKRYGYTF | TGTGCCAGCAGCCCGTTGGGGGGGAAGCGCTATGGCTACACCTTC
TRBJ2-1 | once | TRBV10-1 | TRBD2 | 17 | CASTETSGRSQSNEQFF | TGCGCCAGCACTGAGACTAGCGGGAGATCGCAGAGCAATGAGCAGTTCTTC
TRBJ2-1 | . | TRBV7-2 | . | 12 | CASTLSVSEQFF | TGTGCCAGCACCCTGTCAGTGAGTGAGCAGTTCTTC
TRBJ2-5 | . | TRBV12-5 | TRBD2 | 16 | CASALRTSGMKGTQYF | TGTGCTAGTGCCCTCAGGACTAGCGGGATGAAGGGGACCCAGTACTTC
TRBJ2-2 | once | TRBV5-1 | . | 15 | CASSPINANTGELFF | TGCGCCAGCAGCCCTATAAACGCGAACACCGGGGAGCTGTTTTTT
TRBJ2-1 | once | TRBV6-1 | . | 11 | CASTQTDEQFF | TGTGCCAGCACCCAGACTGATGAGCAGTTCTTC
TRBJ2-7 | . | TRBV5-1 | TRBD1 | 15 | CASSLAGTEYHEQYF | TGCGCCAGCAGCTTGGCCGGGACAGAATACCACGAGCAGTACTTC
TRBJ2-3 | . | TRBV6-6 | . | 13 | CASRGQGTDTQYF | TGTGCCAGCAGAGGCCAGGGAACAGATACGCAGTATTTT
TRBJ2-1 | . | TRBV11-2 | TRBD2 | 15 | CASSLDTSGGNEQFF | TGTGCCAGCAGCTTAGATACTAGCGGAGGCAATGAGCAGTTCTTC
TRBJ1-4 | . | TRBV6-1 | . | 12 | CASRGRGGKLFF | TGTGCCAGCAGGGGACGAGGCGGAAAACTGTTTTTT